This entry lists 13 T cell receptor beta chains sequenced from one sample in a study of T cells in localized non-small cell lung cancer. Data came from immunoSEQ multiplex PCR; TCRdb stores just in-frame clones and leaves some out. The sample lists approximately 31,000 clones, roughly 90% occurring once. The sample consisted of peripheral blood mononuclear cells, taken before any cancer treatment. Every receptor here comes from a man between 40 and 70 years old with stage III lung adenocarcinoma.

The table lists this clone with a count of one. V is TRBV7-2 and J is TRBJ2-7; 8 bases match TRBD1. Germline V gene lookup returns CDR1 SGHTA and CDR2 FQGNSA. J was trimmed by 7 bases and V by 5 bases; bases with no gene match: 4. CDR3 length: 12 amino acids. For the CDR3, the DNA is TGTGCCAGCAGCGGACAGGGACGGGAGCAGTACTTC. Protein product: CASSGQGREQYF.

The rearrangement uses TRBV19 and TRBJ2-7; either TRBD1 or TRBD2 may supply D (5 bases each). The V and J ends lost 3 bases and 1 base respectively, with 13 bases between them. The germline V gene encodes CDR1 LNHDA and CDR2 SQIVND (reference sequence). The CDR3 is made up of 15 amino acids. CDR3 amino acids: CASSMRREGSYEQYF. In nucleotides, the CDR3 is TGTGCCAGTAGTATGCGTCGAGAGGGGTCCTACGAGCAGTACTTC.

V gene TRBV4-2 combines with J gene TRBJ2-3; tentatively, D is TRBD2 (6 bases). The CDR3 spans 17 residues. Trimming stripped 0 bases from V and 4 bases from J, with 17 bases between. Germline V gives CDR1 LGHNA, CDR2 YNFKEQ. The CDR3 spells CASSQDPTRPPADTQYF. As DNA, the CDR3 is TGTGCCAGCAGCCAAGATCCGACTAGGCCCCCCGCAGATACGCAGTATTTT.

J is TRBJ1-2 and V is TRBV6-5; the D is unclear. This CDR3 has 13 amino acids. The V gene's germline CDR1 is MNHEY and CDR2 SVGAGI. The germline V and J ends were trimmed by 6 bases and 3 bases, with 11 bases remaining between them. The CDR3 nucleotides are TGTGCCAGCAGCCACGACACAGACTATGGCTACACCTTC. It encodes CASSHDTDYGYTF.

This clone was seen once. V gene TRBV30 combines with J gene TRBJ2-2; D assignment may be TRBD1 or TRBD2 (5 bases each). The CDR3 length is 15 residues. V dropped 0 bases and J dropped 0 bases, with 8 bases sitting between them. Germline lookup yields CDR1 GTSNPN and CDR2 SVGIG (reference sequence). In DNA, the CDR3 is TGTGCCTGGAGTGTACTGGGGGCGAACACCGGGGAGCTGTTTTTT. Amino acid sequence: CAWSVLGANTGELFF.

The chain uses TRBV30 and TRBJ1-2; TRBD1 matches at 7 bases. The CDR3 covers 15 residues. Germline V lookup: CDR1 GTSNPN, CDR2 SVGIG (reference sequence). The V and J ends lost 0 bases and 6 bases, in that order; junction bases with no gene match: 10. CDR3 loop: CAWSVPGGQHHGYTF. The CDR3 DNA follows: TGTGCCTGGAGTGTACCCGGGGGACAGCACCATGGCTACACCTTC.

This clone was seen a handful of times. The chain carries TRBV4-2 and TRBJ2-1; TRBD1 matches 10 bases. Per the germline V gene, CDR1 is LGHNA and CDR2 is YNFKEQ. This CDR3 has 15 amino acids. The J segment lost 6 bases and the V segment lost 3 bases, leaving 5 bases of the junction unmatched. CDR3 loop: CASSHRTGGVNEQFF. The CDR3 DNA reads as TGTGCCAGCAGCCATCGGACAGGGGGAGTCAATGAGCAGTTCTTC.

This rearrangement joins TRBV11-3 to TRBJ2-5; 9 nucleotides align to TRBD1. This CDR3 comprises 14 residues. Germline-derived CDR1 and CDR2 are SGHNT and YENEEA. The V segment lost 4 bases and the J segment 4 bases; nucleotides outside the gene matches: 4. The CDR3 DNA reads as TGTGCCAGCAGCTCTCACAGGGGGCTAGAGACCCAGTACTTC. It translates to CASSSHRGLETQYF. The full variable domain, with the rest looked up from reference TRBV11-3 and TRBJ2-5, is EAGVVQSPRYKIIEKKQPVAFWCNPISGHNTLYWYLQNLGQGPELLIRYENEEAVDDSQLPKDRFSAERLKGVDSTLKIQPAELGDSAVYLCASSSHRGLETQYFGPGTRLLVL.

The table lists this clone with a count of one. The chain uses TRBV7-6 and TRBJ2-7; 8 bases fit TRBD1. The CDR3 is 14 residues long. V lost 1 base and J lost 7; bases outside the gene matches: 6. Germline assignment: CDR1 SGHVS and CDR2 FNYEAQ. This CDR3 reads CASSLGRGRQEQYF. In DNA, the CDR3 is TGTGCCAGCAGCTTAGGCAGGGGGCGCCAAGAGCAGTACTTC.

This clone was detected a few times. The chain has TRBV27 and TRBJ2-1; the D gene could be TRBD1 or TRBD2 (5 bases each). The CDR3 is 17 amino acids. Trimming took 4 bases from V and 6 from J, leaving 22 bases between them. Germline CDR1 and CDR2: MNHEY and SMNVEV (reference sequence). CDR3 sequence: CASSWDPVRPKTNEQFF. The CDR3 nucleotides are TGTGCCAGCAGTTGGGACCCGGTCAGACCAAAAACCAATGAGCAGTTCTTC.

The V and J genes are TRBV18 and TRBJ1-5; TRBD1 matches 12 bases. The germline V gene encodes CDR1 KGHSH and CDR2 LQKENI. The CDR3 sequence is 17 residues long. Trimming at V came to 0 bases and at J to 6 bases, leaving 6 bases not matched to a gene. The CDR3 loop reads CASSPPGQGAMSQPQHF. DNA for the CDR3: TGTGCCAGCTCACCACCGGGACAGGGGGCCATGTCTCAGCCCCAGCATTTT.

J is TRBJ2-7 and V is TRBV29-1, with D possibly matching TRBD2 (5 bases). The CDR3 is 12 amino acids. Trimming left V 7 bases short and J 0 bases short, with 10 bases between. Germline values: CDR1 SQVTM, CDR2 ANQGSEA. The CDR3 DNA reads TGCAGCGGAAAAGGGAGCTCCTACGAGCAGTACTTC. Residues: CSGKGSSYEQYF.

The CDR3 bases are TGTGCCAGCAGCAAAGGGGGCAGTTCAACCGCTCTTGGCTACACCTTC. This codes for CASSKGGSSTALGYTF. This chain connects TRBV11-3 to TRBJ1-2; 7 nucleotides line up with TRBD1. CDR3 length equals 16 residues. J was trimmed by 7 bases and V by 5 bases; bases with no gene match: 16. Per the germline V gene, CDR1 is SGHNT and CDR2 is YENEEA.